The 20 T cell receptor beta chains in this list originate from one sample, sequenced in a study of T cells expressing NK-cell markers. TCRdb derives one entry per CDR3 protein from the 5' RACE reads, leaving out DNA. Its table lists about 260,000 distinct CDR3 sequences. Sequencing used blood T cells: a sorted CD56 or NKG2C T cell subset, CD4+ or CD8+ T cells, or bulk PBMC T cells (not recorded which). Every receptor here comes from a man younger than 35 in good health.

This chain links TRBV19 with TRBJ2-1. CDR1 is LNHDA, CDR2 SQIVND, per germline (reference sequence). This CDR3 has 12 amino acids. The CDR3: CASSSPTIEQFF. The complete variable domain, with remaining parts taken from reference TRBV19 and TRBJ2-1, reads DGGITQSPKYLFRKEGQNVTLSCEQNLNHDAMYWYRQDPGQGLRLIYYSQIVNDFQKGDIAEGYSVSREKKESFPLTVTSAQKNPTAFYLCASSSPTIEQFFGPGTRLTVL.

The chain is built from TRBV20-1 and TRBJ2-4; TCRdb indicates TRBD1, and absent DNA this call remains unverified. Per germline, CDR1 DFQATT and CDR2 SNEGSKA (reference sequence). This CDR3 comprises 14 residues. The chain's CDR3 is CSARGLGGNIIQYF.

This chain links TRBV7-2 with TRBJ2-7; the D gene TCRdb calls, TRBD2, cannot be checked with no DNA. This CDR3 has 14 residues. Germline values: CDR1 SGHTA, CDR2 FQGNSA. The CDR3 is CASTRAGGNYEQYF.

This rearrangement joins TRBV5-5 to TRBJ2-1; TCRdb's D call of TRBD2 is untestable without DNA. The CDR3 totals 13 residues. Germline loops: CDR1 SGHKS, CDR2 YYEKEE (reference sequence). The CDR3 here is CASSLLSDSLVFF.

This chain uses TRBV5-5 with TRBJ1-4. The germline V gene encodes CDR1 SGHKS and CDR2 YYEKEE (reference sequence). This CDR3 region has 15 residues. The CDR3 sequence is CASSWIHATNEKLFF.

V gene TRBV12-3 or TRBV12-4 combines with J gene TRBJ2-3; absent DNA, TCRdb's TRBD1 call cannot be checked. CDR3 length: 12 residues. CDR3 amino acids: CASRFRQGLQYF.

The gene calls are TRBV12-3 or TRBV12-4 and TRBJ2-7; TCRdb proposes TRBD1, but this gene call is untestable without DNA. This CDR3 contains 17 residues. CDR3 residues: CASSLSRGLDHSYEQYF.

CDR3 protein: CASEKSGGETQYF. This chain links TRBV6-2 or TRBV6-3 with TRBJ2-5; the D call of TRBD1 rests on TCRdb alone, since no DNA is present to check it. Germline CDR1 MNHEY, CDR2 SVGEGT. The CDR3 consists of 13 residues.

J is TRBJ2-5 and V is TRBV12-3 or TRBV12-4; as DNA is missing, the TRBD1 call by TCRdb cannot be tested. CDR3 length: 14 amino acids. The CDR3 protein is CASSFQGRSETQYF.

The gene calls are TRBV12-3 or TRBV12-4 and TRBJ2-3; TCRdb selects TRBD2, and the lack of DNA leaves this call unchecked. This CDR3 is 14 amino acids long. This CDR3 is CATTVGRSTDTQYF.

The rearrangement joins TRBV28 to TRBJ2-2. The CDR3 is made up of 14 amino acids. Germline lookup yields CDR1 MDHEN and CDR2 SYDVKM. CDR3 loop: CASSLIRNTGELFF. Complete variable domain (other parts from reference TRBV28 and TRBJ2-2): DVKVTQSSRYLVKRTGEKVFLECVQDMDHENMFWYRQDPGLGLRLIYFSYDVKMKEKGDIPEGYSVSREKKERFSLILESASTNQTSMYLCASSLIRNTGELFFGEGSRLTVL.

The chain employs TRBV19 and TRBJ2-2. From germline, CDR1 is LNHDA and CDR2 SQIVND (reference sequence). The CDR3 consists of 13 residues. The CDR3 here is CASSIEYAGELFF.

This sequence joins TRBV12-3 or TRBV12-4 and TRBJ1-5. The CDR3 sequence is 12 residues long. The CDR3 region is CASSLAPYPQHF.

The chain's CDR3 is CSAKKGLARGTDTQYF. The chain couples TRBV20-1 to TRBJ2-3; TCRdb's D call, TRBD2, is unchecked because there is no DNA. Germline V CDR1 and CDR2: DFQATT, SNEGSKA (reference sequence). This CDR3 is built from 16 residues.

The chain couples TRBV6-6 to TRBJ2-7; TCRdb's D call, TRBD2, is unchecked because there is no DNA. The germline CDR1 and CDR2 sequences are MNHNY and SVGAGI (reference sequence). The CDR3 runs to 12 residues. The CDR3 sequence: CASSYPSGGQYF.

The chain employs TRBV19 and TRBJ2-1. Germline V gene lookup returns CDR1 LNHDA and CDR2 SQIVND (reference sequence). The CDR3 sequence is 15 residues long. CDR3: CASSILKSLGSEQFF.

V and J are TRBV7-9 and TRBJ2-5; the TCRdb D gene call, TRBD1, has no DNA to confirm it. CDR3 length: 13 amino acids. In germline, CDR1 is SEHNR, CDR2 FQNEAQ (reference sequence). This chain's CDR3 is CASSLTAPETQYF.

The V call is TRBV7-6, the J call TRBJ2-1; the D call of TRBD1 rests on TCRdb alone, since no DNA is present to check it. Germline values: CDR1 SGHVS, CDR2 FNYEAQ. There are 15 residues in the CDR3. Here the CDR3 reads CASSSGQTTYNEQFF.

This chain uses TRBV4-2 with TRBJ2-2; TCRdb proposes TRBD2, but this gene call is untestable without DNA. The CDR3 length is 15 residues. Germline V lookup: CDR1 LGHNA, CDR2 YNFKEQ. The CDR3 region is CASSYAGLSSGELFF.

The chain recombines TRBV5-1 with TRBJ2-1. CDR1 is SGHRS and CDR2 is YFSETQ in the germline V gene. The CDR3 is 12 amino acids. CDR3 residues: CASSFTEGQQFF.